This T cell receptor beta chain was profiled in a study of T cell responses to AZD1222 COVID-19 vaccine. CDR1 and CDR2 from the germline V gene are MDHEN and SYDVKM. The CDR3 runs 15 residues. The V end lost 5 bases, the J end lost 4 bases, and 15 bases lay between the germline ends. The study, taken as a whole, reports: The study found vaccine-associated CD4 TCRs spanning spike, dominant at 160-218 and 743-854. Among those given AZD1222, only five or six were seropositive at baseline. Nearly half of the spike-specific TCRs reportedly recognize variant regions that carry no mutations. Repertoire sampling was restricted to post-peak T cell response timepoints.

Method: immunoSEQ multiplex PCR; TCRdb's copy keeps in-frame clones and lacks some. The repertoire includes 250,000 to 300,000 clones, around 93% of them detected once, and 0.5% to 0.7% sits in the top ten. Regarding this clone: No antigen is known for it.

This sequence was found in an adult who received the AZD1222 COVID-19 vaccine. The input for sequencing was peripheral blood, taken 28 days after the second AZD1222 dose. The rearrangement joins TRBV28 to TRBJ1-5; D is possibly TRBD1 (6 bases). The DNA for the CDR3 is TGTGCCAGCAGTACTCCTGGGACACCTAATCAGCCCCAGCATTTT. Protein product: CASSTPGTPNQPQHF.